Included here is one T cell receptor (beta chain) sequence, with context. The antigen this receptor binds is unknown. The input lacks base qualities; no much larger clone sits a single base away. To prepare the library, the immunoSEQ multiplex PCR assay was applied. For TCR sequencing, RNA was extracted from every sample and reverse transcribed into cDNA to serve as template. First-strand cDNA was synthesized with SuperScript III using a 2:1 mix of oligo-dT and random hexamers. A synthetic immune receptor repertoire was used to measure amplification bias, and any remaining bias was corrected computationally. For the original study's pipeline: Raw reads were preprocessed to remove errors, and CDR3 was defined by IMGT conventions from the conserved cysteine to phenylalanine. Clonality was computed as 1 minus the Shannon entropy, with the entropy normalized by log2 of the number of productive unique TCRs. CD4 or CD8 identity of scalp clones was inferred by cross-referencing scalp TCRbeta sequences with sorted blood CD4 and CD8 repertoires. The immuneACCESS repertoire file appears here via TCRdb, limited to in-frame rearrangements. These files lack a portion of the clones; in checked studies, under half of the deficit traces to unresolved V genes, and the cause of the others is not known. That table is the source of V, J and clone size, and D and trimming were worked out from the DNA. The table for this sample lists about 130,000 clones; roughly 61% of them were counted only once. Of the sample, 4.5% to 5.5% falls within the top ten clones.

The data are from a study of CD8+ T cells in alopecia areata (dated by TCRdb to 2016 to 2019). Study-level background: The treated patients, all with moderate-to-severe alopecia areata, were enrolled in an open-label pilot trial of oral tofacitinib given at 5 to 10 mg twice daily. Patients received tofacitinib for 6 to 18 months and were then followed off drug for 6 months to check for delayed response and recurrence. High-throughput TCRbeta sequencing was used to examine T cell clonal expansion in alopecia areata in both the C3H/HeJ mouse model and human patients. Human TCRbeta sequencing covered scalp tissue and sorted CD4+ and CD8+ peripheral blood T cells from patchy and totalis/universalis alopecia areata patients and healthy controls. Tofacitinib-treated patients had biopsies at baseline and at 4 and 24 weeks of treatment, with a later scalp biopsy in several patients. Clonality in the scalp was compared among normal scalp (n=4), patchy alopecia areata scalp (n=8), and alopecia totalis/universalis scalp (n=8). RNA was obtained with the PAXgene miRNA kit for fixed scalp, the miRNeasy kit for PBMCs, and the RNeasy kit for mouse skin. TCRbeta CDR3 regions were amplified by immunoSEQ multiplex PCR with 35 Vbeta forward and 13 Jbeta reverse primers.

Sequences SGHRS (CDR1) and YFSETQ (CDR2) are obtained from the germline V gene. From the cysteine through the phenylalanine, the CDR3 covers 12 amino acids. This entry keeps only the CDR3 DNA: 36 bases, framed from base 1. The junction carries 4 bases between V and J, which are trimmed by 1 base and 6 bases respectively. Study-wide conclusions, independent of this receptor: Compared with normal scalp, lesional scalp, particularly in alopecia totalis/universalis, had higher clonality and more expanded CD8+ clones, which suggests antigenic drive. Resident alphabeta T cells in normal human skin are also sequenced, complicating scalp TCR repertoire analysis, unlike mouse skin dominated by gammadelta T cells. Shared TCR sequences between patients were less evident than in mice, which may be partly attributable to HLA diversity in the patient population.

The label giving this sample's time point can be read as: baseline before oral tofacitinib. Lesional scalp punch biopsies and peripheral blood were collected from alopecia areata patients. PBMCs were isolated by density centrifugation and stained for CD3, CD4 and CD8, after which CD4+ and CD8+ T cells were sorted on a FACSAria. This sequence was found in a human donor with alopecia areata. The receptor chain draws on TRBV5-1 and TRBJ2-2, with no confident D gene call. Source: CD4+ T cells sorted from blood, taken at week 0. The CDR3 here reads CASSLLAGELFF. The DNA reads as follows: TGCGCCAGCAGCTTGCTAGCCGGGGAGCTGTTTTTT.